The 12 T cell receptor beta chains presented below share a single source sample, sequenced in a study of blood T cells in healthy people across ages. For the second PCR, which ran for about 6 to 11 cycles, a sample-barcoded 5' primer and a J-beta primer mix were used. MiXCR was run by TCRdb on the 5' RACE reads, yielding one entry per CDR3 protein. Of about 580,000 distinct CDR3 sequences in the sample, around 48% are singletons; the top ten hold 20% to 25%. Sample: blood. The origin of the receptors is an elderly man in good health.

The rearrangement links TRBV20-1 to TRBJ1-4; TRBD1 matches at 7 bases. The germline V gene encodes CDR1 DFQATT and CDR2 SNEGSKA (reference sequence). This CDR3 comprises 14 residues. The V gene end was trimmed by 3 bases and the J gene end by 2 bases; junction bases not matched to a gene: 3. CDR3 amino acids: CSASPGQTNEKLFF. CDR3 DNA: TGCAGTGCTAGTCCGGGACAGACTAATGAAAAACTGTTTTTT.

The V and J genes are TRBV28 and TRBJ2-7, with 7 bases aligning to TRBD1. CDR1 and CDR2 (germline): MDHEN, SYDVKM. Unmatched junction bases numbered 10, after V lost 6 bases and J lost 5 bases. This CDR3 region has 14 residues. CDR3 in DNA: TGTGCCAGCAGCCAGACAGGGATGAGGCACGAGCAGTACTTC. Encoded protein: CASSQTGMRHEQYF.

The V gene is TRBV4-1, the J gene TRBJ2-3; D gene unclear. This CDR3 is built from 16 residues. V gave up 5 bases and J gave up 4 bases, with 19 bases separating them. The germline CDR1 and CDR2 sequences are MGHRA and YSYEKL. CDR3 sequence: CASSSQSRSSPDTQYF. CDR3 in DNA: TGCGCCAGCAGCTCCCAGTCCCGAAGCTCACCAGATACGCAGTATTTT.

V is TRBV2 and J is TRBJ2-5, with no clear D. V was pared by 4 bases and J by 3 bases, with 9 bases between. Germline V lookup: CDR1 SNHLY, CDR2 FYNNEI. The CDR3 extends over 13 amino acids. In DNA, the CDR3 is TGTGCCAGCAGTGGGAACGAGGAAGAGACCCAGTACTTC. It encodes CASSGNEEETQYF.

This clonotype has at least ten counts. The V gene is TRBV6-5, the J gene TRBJ1-2, with D perhaps TRBD1 (6 bases). Germline CDR1 and CDR2: MNHEY and SVGAGI. V lost 0 bases and J lost 8, with 10 bases in between. The CDR3 is 13 amino acids. Here the CDR3 DNA reads TGTGCCAGCAGTTACTCAGCAGGGGAGGGCTACACCTTC. As protein: CASSYSAGEGYTF.

The CDR3 region has the DNA TGCAGTGCCGATCGGACTAGCCTCACAGATACGCAGTATTTT. Protein sequence: CSADRTSLTDTQYF. V usage is TRBV20-1 and J usage is TRBJ2-3; TRBD2 aligns across 8 bases. V shed 6 bases and J 2 bases; nucleotides not matched to a gene: 7. Germline assignment: CDR1 DFQATT and CDR2 SNEGSKA (reference sequence). The CDR3 runs to 14 residues.

The CDR3 coding sequence is TGTGCCAGCAGCTTAGCTGCGGGGGCGGAGGGCTACACCTTC. It is translated as CASSLAAGAEGYTF. The V call is TRBV7-9, the J call TRBJ1-2; tentative D call: TRBD1 (6 bases). CDR1 and CDR2 (germline): SEHNR, FQNEAQ (reference sequence). The length of the CDR3 is 14 residues. Trimming removed 0 bases at V and 8 bases at J, with 13 bases between. The whole variable domain, filled in from reference TRBV7-9 and TRBJ1-2, reads DTGVSQNPRHKITKRGQNVTFRCDPISEHNRLYWYRQTLGQGPEFLTYFQNEAQLEKSRLLSDRFSAERPKGSFSTLEIQRTEQGDSAMYLCASSLAAGAEGYTFGSGTRLTVV.

The V and J genes are TRBV9 and TRBJ2-7; unclear D gene. The V end was cut by 0 bases, the J end by 7 bases, with 11 bases between. Germline loops: CDR1 SGDLS, CDR2 YYNGEE. The CDR3 loop spans 13 amino acids. The DNA of the CDR3 is TGTGCCAGCAGCGTAGAGCCCCTTACGGAGCAGTACTTC. The encoded protein is CASSVEPLTEQYF.

The rearrangement uses TRBV5-1 and TRBJ2-5, with 8 bases aligning to TRBD2. The CDR3 covers 11 residues. Germline trimming cut 3 bases from V and 11 bases from J; bases unmatched to any gene: 3. Germline CDR1 and CDR2: SGHRS and YFSETQ. CDR3 residues: CASSWGLEQYF. CDR3 nucleotides: TGCGCCAGCAGCTGGGGACTAGAGCAGTACTTC. The full variable domain, completed using reference TRBV5-1 and TRBJ2-5, is KAGVTQTPRYLIKTRGQQVTLSCSPISGHRSVSWYQQTPGQGLQFLFEYFSETQRNKGNFPGRFSGRQFSNSRSEMNVSTLELGDSALYLCASSWGLEQYFGPGTRLLVL.

The V gene is TRBV6-1, the J gene TRBJ2-5, with 14 bases lining up with TRBD2. The closer fit of TRBJ2-7 to the DNA end suggests the J call may be wrong. The CDR3 loop spans 14 amino acids. The germline V gene encodes CDR1 MNHNS and CDR2 SASEGT. CDR3 sequence reads: CASSGTSGRSEQYF. The CDR3 DNA reads as TGTGCCAGCAGTGGGACTAGCGGGAGGAGCGAGCAGTACTTC.

This rearrangement joins TRBV5-1 to TRBJ1-4; TRBD1 might be the D (5 bases). Germline-derived CDR1 and CDR2 are SGHRS and YFSETQ. V lost 4 bases and J 0 bases, leaving 16 bases between the germline ends. CDR3 size: 17 residues. DNA for the CDR3: TGCGCCAGCAGCGGAGGAAGACAGCCTGCAACTAATGAAAAACTGTTTTTT. Translating it yields CASSGGRQPATNEKLFF.

The rearrangement joins TRBV3-1 to TRBJ2-7; 8 bases fit TRBD1. Per the germline V gene, CDR1 is LGHDT and CDR2 is YNNKEL (reference sequence). CDR3 length: 17 residues. Trimming cost V 1 base and J 5 bases; bases outside gene matches: 13. CDR3 sequence (DNA): TGTGCCAGCAGCCAAGCCCAGAGGACAGGGAAACCCCACGAGCAGTACTTC. Translating it yields CASSQAQRTGKPHEQYF.